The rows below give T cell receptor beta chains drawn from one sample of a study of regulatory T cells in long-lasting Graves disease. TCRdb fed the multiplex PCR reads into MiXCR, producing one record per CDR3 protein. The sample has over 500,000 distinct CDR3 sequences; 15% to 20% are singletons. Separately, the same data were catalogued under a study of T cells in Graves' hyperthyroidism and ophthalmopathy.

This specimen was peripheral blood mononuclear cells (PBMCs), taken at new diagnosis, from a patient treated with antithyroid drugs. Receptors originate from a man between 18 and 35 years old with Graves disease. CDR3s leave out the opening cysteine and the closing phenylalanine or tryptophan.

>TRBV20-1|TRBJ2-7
SATERRTHYEQY
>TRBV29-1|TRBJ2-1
SVDRSLARGAYNEQF
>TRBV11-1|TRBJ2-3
ASSLAGGNRGTDTQY
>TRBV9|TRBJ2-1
ASSASGSYNEQF
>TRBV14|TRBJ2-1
ASSQGTSGSNSPYNEQF
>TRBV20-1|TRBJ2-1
SANRGYNEQF
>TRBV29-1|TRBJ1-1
SALGGGAEAVTEAF
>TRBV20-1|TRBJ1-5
SAARKEQPQH
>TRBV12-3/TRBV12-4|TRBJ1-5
ASDIGGMDQPQH
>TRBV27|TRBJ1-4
ASSLRGDNEKLF
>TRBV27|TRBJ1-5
ASSSGVGYPGPINQPQH
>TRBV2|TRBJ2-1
ASRKIAGNNEQF
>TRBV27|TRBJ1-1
ASSLSQAWNTEAF
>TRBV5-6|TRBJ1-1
ASSFPGRKNTEAF
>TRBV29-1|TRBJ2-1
SVHEGSRTYNEQF
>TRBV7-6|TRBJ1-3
ASSPTVGNTIY
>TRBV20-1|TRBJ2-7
SARGLAGGTPYEQY
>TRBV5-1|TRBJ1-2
ASTSLRQGAGYT
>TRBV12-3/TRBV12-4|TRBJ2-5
ASSTLPGAETQY
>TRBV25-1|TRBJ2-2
ASSPGLRGTGELF
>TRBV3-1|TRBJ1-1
ASSPPTYTRDLPSRNTEAF
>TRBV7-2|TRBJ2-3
ASSPWTGKFPDTQY
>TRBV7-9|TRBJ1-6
ASSFEEDNSPLH
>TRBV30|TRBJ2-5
AWIGGTRGLETQY
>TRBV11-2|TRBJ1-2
ASSLVIRNYGYT
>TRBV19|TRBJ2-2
ASSPLTGGSGELF
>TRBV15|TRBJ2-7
ATSDSSYEQY
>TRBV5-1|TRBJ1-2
ASSSPEPGTGNKYDYGYT
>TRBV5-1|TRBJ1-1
ASSLSQKNTEAF
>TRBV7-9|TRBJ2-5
ASSSPVGDLVQETQY
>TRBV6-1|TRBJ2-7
ASSEMPGQRSYEQY
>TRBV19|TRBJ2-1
ASSMNLAGRDNEQF
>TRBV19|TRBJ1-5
ASSIGRGLLYQPQH
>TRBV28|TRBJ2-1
ASSTTGGSDEQF
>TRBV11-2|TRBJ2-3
ASSLTEGIDTQY
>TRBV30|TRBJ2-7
AGRTGLSYEQY
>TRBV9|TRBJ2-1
ASSVGGSGLSSYNEQF
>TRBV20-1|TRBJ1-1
SASKEWNTEAF
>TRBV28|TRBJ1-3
ASSLTGISGNTIY
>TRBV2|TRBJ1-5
ASSGGAVRFNQPQH
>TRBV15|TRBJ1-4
ATSRPLGGTNEKLF
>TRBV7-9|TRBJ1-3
ASSFPGRSSGNTIY